These 19 T cell receptor beta chains originate from one sample sequenced in a study of tumor and adjacent non-tumor tissue in lung cancer. The library came from three nested PCR rounds adapted from ARM-PCR protocols. TCRdb used MiXCR to reprocess the multiplex PCR reads, holding one entry per CDR3 protein. The sample includes around 50,000 distinct CDR3 sequences, 64% seen only once; the top ten take around 30%. The template was RNA from unsorted bulk tissue. This non-tumor lung sample came from over 3 cm beyond the tumor edge. Input material: distant non-tumor lung tissue. The receptor source for this set is a woman aged 65 to 85 with non-small cell lung cancer.

This chain connects TRBV5-4 to TRBJ1-4, with unresolved D. This CDR3 region has 15 residues. Germline CDR1 is SGHNT and CDR2 is YYREEE (reference sequence). Trimming pared 5 bases from V and 6 bases from J, leaving 17 bases between. The CDR3 reads CASRMNRGIDEKLFF. The CDR3, as DNA: TGTGCCAGCAGGATGAATCGGGGAATCGATGAAAAACTGTTTTTT.

With regard to this clonotype: Given a much more abundant clone one base away, this may be a read error. CDR3 in DNA: TGCAGTGCTAGTTGGATCGGGGAGTCCCAGTACTTC. Amino acid sequence: CSASWIGESQYF. V and J are TRBV20-1 and TRBJ2-5; perhaps TRBD2 as D (5 bases). This CDR3 region has 12 residues. CDR1 DFQATT and CDR2 SNEGSKA come from the germline V gene (reference sequence). V was trimmed by 3 bases and J by 9 bases, leaving 14 bases between them.

Comments on this clonotype: A read error is likely, as this CDR3 ends without the conserved phenylalanine or tryptophan. V usage is TRBV6-5 and J usage is TRBJ2-7; the D gene is possibly TRBD2 (5 bases). Trimming cost V 1 base and J 1 base, with 17 bases left between them. The germline CDR1 and CDR2 sequences are MNHEY and SVGAGI. This CDR3 contains 17 residues. The CDR3 spells CASSYCMRASPSYEQYL. CDR3 coding DNA: TGTGCCAGCAGTTACTGCATGCGGGCTAGCCCATCCTACGAGCAGTACTTA.

This clonotype was seen many times. J is TRBJ2-6 and V is TRBV13, with unresolved D. Germline V gene sequence: CDR1 PRHDT, CDR2 FYEKMQ (reference sequence). There are 15 residues in the CDR3. Trimming took off 1 base at V and 2 bases at J, with 6 bases between the two ends. For the CDR3, the DNA is TGTGCCAGCAGCTTAGCTCGGACTGGGGCCAACGTCCTGACTTTC. Translating it yields CASSLARTGANVLTF.

This clonotype was found once. The gene calls are TRBV11-3 and TRBJ2-5; 11 bases map to TRBD2. The CDR3 is 16 amino acids. CDR1 and CDR2 (germline): SGHNT, YENEEA. The V gene end was trimmed by 5 bases and the J gene end by 4 bases; junction bases not matched to a gene: 9. CDR3 DNA sequence: TGTGCCAGCAGCCTTTTACTAGCGGGAGTATCAGAGACCCAGTACTTC. This gives the protein CASSLLLAGVSETQYF.

Comments on this clonotype: The junction does not match germline at one end; this may be a read error. The chain links TRBV24-1 to TRBJ2-1; D assignment may be TRBD1 or TRBD2 (6 bases each). Germline V gene sequence: CDR1 KGHDR, CDR2 SFDVKD. The CDR3 contains 18 residues. CDR3 sequence: CATSDPSSGGLGDNGQFF. The CDR3 DNA reads TGTGCCACCAGTGATCCCTCCTCTGGGGGGCTGGGGGACAATGGGCAGTTCTTC.

As regards this clonotype: A clone one base away is much larger, so this may be a read error. The CDR3 end shows no conserved phenylalanine or tryptophan, and so a read error is likely. This chain uses TRBV5-1 with TRBJ1-1; D unclear. This CDR3 is 14 amino acids long. Trimming stripped 0 bases from V and 1 base from J, with 7 bases between. Germline-derived CDR1 and CDR2 are SGHRS and YFSETQ. The CDR3 DNA reads TGCGCCAGCAGCTTGGACACTCAGAACACTGAAGCTTTCTAT. This translates into CASSLDTQNTEAFY.

As to this clonotype: One end of the junction is discordant with germline, which a read error may explain. The chain employs TRBV29-1 and TRBJ1-1; D is perhaps TRBD1 (6 bases). The CDR3 sequence is 15 residues long. The germline CDR1 and CDR2 sequences are SQVTM and ANQGSEA. The CDR3 loop is CSVEEDDGQNAEAFF. DNA for the CDR3: TGCAGCGTCGAAGAAGATGACGGACAGAACGCTGAAGCTTTCTTT.

Turning to this clonotype: A much bigger clone sits one base away, suggesting this may be a read error. The genes are TRBV5-4 and TRBJ1-1; no clear D gene. The germline V gene has CDR1 SGHNT and CDR2 YYREEE (reference sequence). This CDR3 is built from 14 residues. Here the CDR3 DNA reads TGTGTCAGCAGCCCCGGGGTCCTGGCCACTGAAGCTTTCTTT. Protein product: CVSSPGVLATEAFF.

Concerning this clonotype itself: Just one base apart from a much larger clone, this may be a read error. The genes are TRBV5-4 and TRBJ1-2; 7 bases line up with TRBD1. Germline lookup yields CDR1 SGHNT and CDR2 YYREEE (reference sequence). J lost 13 bases, V lost 5 bases, and 11 bases had no gene match. The CDR3 loop spans 12 amino acids. CDR3 in DNA: TGTGCCAGCAGGACCGGGACAGTACCCTGCACCTTC. Translated: CASRTGTVPCTF.

The rearrangement uses TRBV18 and TRBJ2-5; TRBD2 matches 8 bases. Germline loops: CDR1 KGHSH, CDR2 LQKENI. This CDR3 contains 14 residues. Trimming at V came to 6 bases and at J to 5 bases, leaving 8 bases not matched to a gene. The CDR3 loop is CASSPAGVLETQYF. CDR3 nucleotide sequence: TGTGCCAGCTCGCCAGCGGGAGTATTGGAGACCCAGTACTTC.

This clonotype was picked up a small number of times. This chain connects TRBV12-3 or TRBV12-4 to TRBJ2-3, with D tentatively TRBD1 (6 bases). V lost 4 bases to trimming and J lost 5 bases, with 16 bases between them. CDR3 length: 15 amino acids. The CDR3, as DNA: TGTGCCAGCAGTTCAGCGTCAGGGGTTGGAGATACGCAGTATTTT. It translates to CASSSASGVGDTQYF.

The J gene is TRBJ2-1, the V gene TRBV29-1, with D possibly being TRBD2 (5 bases). CDR1 is SQVTM and CDR2 is ANQGSEA in the germline V gene. The CDR3 loop spans 13 amino acids. V gave up 6 bases and J gave up 9 bases, with 18 bases separating them. The CDR3 bases are TGCAGCGTCTATATCCCGGGAACGGCTGAGCAGTTCTTC. Amino acids: CSVYIPGTAEQFF.

Concerning this clonotype: The CDR3 does not close with the conserved phenylalanine or tryptophan, likely indicating a read error. The chain uses TRBV6-1 and TRBJ2-3, with D maybe TRBD2 (6 bases). The CDR3 consists of 13 residues. Germline CDR1 MNHNS, CDR2 SASEGT. CDR3 protein: CASGETGRDTQYL. CDR3 DNA: TGTGCCAGCGGTGAAACTGGGAGGGATACGCAGTATCTT.

This clonotype was seen just once. A read error is possible here, since a much larger clone lies one base away. This rearrangement joins TRBV28 to TRBJ1-1, with 7 bases fitting TRBD1. V was pared by 5 bases and J by 4 bases, with 4 bases of the junction left unmatched. Germline-derived CDR1 and CDR2 are MDHEN and SYDVKM. There are 13 residues in the CDR3. The CDR3 region is CASSGQVSTEAFF. The CDR3 nucleotides read TGTGCCAGCAGTGGACAGGTGAGCACTGAAGCTTTCTTT. The full variable domain, in which reference TRBV28 and TRBJ1-1 provide the parts outside the CDR3, is DVKVTQSSRYLVKRTGEKVFLECVQDMDHENMFWYRQDPGLGLRLIYFSYDVKMKEKGDIPEGYSVSREKKERFSLILESASTNQTSMYLCASSGQVSTEAFFGQGTRLTVV.

This clonotype was detected only a few times. The chain carries TRBV20-1 and TRBJ1-2; D not resolved. CDR3 length: 13 residues. Trimming took 3 bases from V and 8 from J, leaving 16 bases between them. Germline V gene sequence: CDR1 DFQATT, CDR2 SNEGSKA (reference sequence). The CDR3 sequence is CSASKGRLDGYTF. The CDR3 nucleotides are TGCAGTGCTAGTAAAGGCCGACTGGACGGCTACACCTTC.

In this sample, this clonotype turned up a few times. CDR3 bases: TGCAGAGCTGCCCCTCACCAGAAGGACCAACGATCCTACAATGAGCAGTTCTTC. Its protein is CRAAPHQKDQRSYNEQFF. V and J are TRBV20-1 and TRBJ2-1; D uncertain. The germline V gene encodes CDR1 DFQATT and CDR2 SNEGSKA (reference sequence). The CDR3 has 18 residues.

To note about this clonotype: A much larger clone differs from this one at a single base, so this may be a read error. DNA for the CDR3: TGTGCCAGCAGTTACGGGCTCACAGATATGCAGTATTTT. Translating gives CASSYGLTDMQYF. This chain uses TRBV6-5 with TRBJ2-3; no firm D call. Germline assignment: CDR1 MNHEY and CDR2 SVGAGI. The CDR3 extends over 13 amino acids.

As regards this clonotype: With a much larger clone just one base away, this may be a read error. V gene TRBV12-3 or TRBV12-4 combines with J gene TRBJ2-7; no firm D call. This CDR3 has 14 amino acids. DNA for the CDR3: TGTGCCAGCAGTTTAGATGGGCCTGTATACGAGCAGCACTTC. This translates into CASSLDGPVYEQHF.